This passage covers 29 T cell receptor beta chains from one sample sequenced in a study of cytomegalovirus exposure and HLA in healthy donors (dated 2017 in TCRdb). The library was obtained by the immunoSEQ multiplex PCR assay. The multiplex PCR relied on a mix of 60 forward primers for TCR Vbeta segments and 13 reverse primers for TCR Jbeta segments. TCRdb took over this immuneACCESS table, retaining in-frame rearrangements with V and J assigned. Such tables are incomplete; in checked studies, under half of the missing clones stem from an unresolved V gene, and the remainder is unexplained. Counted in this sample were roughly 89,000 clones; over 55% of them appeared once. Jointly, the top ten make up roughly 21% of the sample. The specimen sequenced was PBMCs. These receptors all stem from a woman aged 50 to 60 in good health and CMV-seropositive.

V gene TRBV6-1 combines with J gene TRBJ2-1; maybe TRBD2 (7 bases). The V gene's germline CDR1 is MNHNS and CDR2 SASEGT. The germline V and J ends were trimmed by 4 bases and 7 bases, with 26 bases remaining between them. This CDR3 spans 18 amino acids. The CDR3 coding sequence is TGTGCCAGCAGTGCTATGTCGGGTCGGGGGGCCCTTAAAAATGAGCAGTTCTTC. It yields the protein CASSAMSGRGALKNEQFF.

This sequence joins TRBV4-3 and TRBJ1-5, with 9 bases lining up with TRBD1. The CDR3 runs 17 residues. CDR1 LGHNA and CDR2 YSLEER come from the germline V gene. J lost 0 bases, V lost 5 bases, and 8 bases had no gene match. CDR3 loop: CASSAKGQGNSNQPQHF. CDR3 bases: TGCGCCAGCAGCGCGAAGGGACAGGGAAATAGCAATCAGCCCCAGCATTTT.

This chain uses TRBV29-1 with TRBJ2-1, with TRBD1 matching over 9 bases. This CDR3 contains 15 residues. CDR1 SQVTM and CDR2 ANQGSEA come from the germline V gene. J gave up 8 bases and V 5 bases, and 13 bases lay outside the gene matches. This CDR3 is CSVTVPGQGSHEQFF. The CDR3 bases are TGCAGCGTTACTGTACCGGGACAGGGATCCCATGAGCAGTTCTTC.

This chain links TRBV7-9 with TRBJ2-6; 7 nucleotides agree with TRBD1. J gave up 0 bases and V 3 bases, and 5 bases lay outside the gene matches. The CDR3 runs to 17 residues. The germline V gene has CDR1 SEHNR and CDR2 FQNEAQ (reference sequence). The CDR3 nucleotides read TGTGCCAGCAGCTTCACAGGGGAAAGCTCTGGGGCCAACGTCCTGACTTTC. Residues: CASSFTGESSGANVLTF. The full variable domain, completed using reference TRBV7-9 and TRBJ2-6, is DTGVSQNPRHKITKRGQNVTFRCDPISEHNRLYWYRQTLGQGPEFLTYFQNEAQLEKSRLLSDRFSAERPKGSFSTLEIQRTEQGDSAMYLCASSFTGESSGANVLTFGAGSRLTVL.

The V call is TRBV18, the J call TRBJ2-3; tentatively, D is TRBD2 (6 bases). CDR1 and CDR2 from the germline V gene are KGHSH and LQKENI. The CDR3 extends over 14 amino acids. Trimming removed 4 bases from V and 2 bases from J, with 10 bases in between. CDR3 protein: CASSRGVSTDTQYF. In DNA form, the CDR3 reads TGTGCCAGCTCACGGGGGGTGTCCACAGATACGCAGTATTTT.

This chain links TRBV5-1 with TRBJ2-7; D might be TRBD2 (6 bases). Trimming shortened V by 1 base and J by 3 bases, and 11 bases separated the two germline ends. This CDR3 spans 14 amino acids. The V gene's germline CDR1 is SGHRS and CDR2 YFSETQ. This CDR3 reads CASSLLQGGYEQYF. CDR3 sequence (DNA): TGCGCCAGCAGCTTGCTCCAGGGAGGCTACGAGCAGTACTTC.

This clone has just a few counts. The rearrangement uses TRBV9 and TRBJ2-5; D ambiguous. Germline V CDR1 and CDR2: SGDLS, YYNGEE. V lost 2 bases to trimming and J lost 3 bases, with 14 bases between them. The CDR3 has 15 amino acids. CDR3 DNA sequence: TGTGCCAGCAGCGTGAGCCCTACCGGTAAAGAGACCCAGTACTTC. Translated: CASSVSPTGKETQYF.

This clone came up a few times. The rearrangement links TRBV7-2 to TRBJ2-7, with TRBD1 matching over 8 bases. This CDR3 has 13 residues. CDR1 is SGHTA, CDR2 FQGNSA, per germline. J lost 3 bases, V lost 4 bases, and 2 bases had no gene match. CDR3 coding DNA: TGTGCCAGCAGCTCAACAGGGGGCTACGAGCAGTACTTC. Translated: CASSSTGGYEQYF. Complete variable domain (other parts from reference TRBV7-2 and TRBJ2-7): GAGVSQSPSNKVTEKGKDVELRCDPISGHTALYWYRQSLGQGLEFLIYFQGNSAPDKSGLPSDRFSAERTGGSVSTLTIQRTQQEDSAVYLCASSSTGGYEQYFGPGTRLTVT.

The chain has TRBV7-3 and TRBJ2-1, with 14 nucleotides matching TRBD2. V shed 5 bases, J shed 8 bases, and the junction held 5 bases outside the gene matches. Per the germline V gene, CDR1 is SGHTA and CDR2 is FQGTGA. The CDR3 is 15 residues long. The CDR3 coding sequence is TGTGCCAGCAGCGAGACTAGCGGGGGGGTTTATGAGCAGTTCTTC. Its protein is CASSETSGGVYEQFF.

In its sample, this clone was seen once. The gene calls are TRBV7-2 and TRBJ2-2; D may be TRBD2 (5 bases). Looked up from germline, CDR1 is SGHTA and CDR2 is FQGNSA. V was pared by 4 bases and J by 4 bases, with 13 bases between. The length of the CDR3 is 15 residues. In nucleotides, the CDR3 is TGTGCCAGCAGCTCAGTGAGGCGGGCCACCGGGGAGCTGTTTTTT. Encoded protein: CASSSVRRATGELFF. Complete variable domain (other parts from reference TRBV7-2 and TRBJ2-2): GAGVSQSPSNKVTEKGKDVELRCDPISGHTALYWYRQSLGQGLEFLIYFQGNSAPDKSGLPSDRFSAERTGGSVSTLTIQRTQQEDSAVYLCASSSVRRATGELFFGEGSRLTVL.

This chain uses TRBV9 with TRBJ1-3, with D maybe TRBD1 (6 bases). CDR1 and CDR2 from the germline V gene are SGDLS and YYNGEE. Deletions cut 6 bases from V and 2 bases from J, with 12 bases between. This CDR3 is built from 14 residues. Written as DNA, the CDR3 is TGTGCCAGCACGAGAACAGGGACTGGAAACACCATATATTTT. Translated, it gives CASTRTGTGNTIYF.

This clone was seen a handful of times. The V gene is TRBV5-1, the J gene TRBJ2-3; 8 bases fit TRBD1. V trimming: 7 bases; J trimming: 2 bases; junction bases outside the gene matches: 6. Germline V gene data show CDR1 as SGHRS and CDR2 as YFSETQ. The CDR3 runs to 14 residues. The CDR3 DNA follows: TGCGCCAGCCGTACAGGGGGAAACACAGATACGCAGTATTTT. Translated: CASRTGGNTDTQYF.

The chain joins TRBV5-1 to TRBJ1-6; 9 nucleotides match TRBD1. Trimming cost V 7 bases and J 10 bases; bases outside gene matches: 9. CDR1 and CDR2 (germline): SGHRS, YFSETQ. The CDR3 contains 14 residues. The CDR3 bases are TGCGCCAGCGCTGATACCGGGACAGGGTCACCCCTCCACTTT. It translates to CASADTGTGSPLHF.

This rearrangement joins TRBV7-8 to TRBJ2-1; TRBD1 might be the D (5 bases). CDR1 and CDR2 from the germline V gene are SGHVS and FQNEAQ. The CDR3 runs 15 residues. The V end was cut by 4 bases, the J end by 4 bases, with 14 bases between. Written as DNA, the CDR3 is TGTGCCAGCAGCTCCCCTTCAAGGGGTTACAATGAGCAGTTCTTC. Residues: CASSSPSRGYNEQFF. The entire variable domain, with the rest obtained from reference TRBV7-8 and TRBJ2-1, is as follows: GAGVSQSPRYKVAKRGQDVALRCDPISGHVSLFWYQQALGQGPEFLTYFQNEAQLDKSGLPSDRFFAERPEGSVSTLKIQRTQQEDSAVYLCASSSPSRGYNEQFFGPGTRLTVL.

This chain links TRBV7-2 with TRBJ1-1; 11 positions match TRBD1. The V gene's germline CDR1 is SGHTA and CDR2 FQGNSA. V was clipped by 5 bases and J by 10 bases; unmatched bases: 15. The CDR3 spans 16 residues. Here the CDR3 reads CASSLRYGTGGPLAFF. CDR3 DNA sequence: TGTGCCAGCAGCCTTAGGTACGGGACAGGGGGGCCTCTAGCTTTCTTT.

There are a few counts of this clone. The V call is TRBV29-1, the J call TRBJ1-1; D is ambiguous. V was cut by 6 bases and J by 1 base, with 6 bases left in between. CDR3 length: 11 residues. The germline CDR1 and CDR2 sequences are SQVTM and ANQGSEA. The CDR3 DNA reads TGCAGCGTAGCCTCGAACACTGAAGCTTTCTTT. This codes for CSVASNTEAFF.

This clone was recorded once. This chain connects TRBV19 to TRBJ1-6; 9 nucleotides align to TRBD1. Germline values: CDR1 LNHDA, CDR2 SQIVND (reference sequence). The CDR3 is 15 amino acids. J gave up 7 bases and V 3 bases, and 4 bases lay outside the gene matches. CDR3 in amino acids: CASSITDRGNSPLHF. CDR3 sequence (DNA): TGTGCCAGTAGTATCACCGACAGGGGGAATTCACCCCTCCACTTT.

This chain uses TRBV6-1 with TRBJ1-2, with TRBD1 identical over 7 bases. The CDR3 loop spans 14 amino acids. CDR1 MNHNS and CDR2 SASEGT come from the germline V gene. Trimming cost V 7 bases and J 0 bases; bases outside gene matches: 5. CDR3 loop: CASIPGQPNYGYTF. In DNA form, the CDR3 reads TGTGCCAGCATTCCGGGACAGCCTAACTATGGCTACACCTTC.

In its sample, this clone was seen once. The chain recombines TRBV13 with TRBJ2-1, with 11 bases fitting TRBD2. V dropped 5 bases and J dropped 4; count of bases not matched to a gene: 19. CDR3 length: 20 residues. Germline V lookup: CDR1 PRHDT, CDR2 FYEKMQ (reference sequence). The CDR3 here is CASSHQGFQLAGGRYNEQFF. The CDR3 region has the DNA TGTGCCAGCAGCCACCAGGGGTTTCAGCTAGCGGGGGGACGTTACAATGAGCAGTTCTTC.

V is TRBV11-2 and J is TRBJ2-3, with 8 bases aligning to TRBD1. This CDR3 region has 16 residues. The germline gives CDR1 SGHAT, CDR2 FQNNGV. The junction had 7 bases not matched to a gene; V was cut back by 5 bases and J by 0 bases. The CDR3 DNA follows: TGTGCCAGCAGCCCCCCGGGGACAGGCAGCACAGATACGCAGTATTTT. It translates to CASSPPGTGSTDTQYF.

The CDR3 bases are TGTGCCAGCAGTGACAGGGGGGACTATGGCTACACCTTC. It is translated as CASSDRGDYGYTF. The chain has TRBV6-1 and TRBJ1-2; TRBD1 aligns across 7 bases. V dropped 3 bases and J dropped 3; count of bases not matched to a gene: 1. CDR1 and CDR2 (germline): MNHNS, SASEGT. The CDR3 runs 13 residues.

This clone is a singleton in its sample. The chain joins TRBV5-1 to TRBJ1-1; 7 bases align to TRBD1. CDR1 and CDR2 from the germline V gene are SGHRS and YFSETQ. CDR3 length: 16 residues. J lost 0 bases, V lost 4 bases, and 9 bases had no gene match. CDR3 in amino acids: CASSPGQSFMNTEAFF. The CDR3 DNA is TGCGCCAGCAGCCCGGGACAGTCCTTTATGAACACTGAAGCTTTCTTT.

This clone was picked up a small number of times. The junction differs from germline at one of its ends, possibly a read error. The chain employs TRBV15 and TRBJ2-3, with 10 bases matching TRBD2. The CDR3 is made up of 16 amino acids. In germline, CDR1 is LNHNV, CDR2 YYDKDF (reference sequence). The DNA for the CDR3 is TGTGCCACCAGCGCCCGGGGAGCGGGGGGGATTGGATCGGGGCATTTT. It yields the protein CATSARGAGGIGSGHF. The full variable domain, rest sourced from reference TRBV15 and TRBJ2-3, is DAMVIQNPRYQVTQFGKPVTLSCSQTLNHNVMYWYQQKSSQAPKLLFHYYDKDFNNEADTPDNFQSRRPNTSFCFLDIRSPGLGDTAMYLCATSARGAGGIGSGHFGPGTRLTVL.

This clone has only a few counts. CDR3 residues: CASSESRRDWRGYNSPLHF. CDR3 DNA: TGTGCCAGCAGTGAGTCCAGGAGAGACTGGAGGGGCTATAATTCACCCCTCCACTTT. The chain has TRBV28 and TRBJ1-6; weak D call: TRBD1 (5 bases). This CDR3 contains 19 residues. V gave up 5 bases and J gave up 3 bases, with 23 bases separating them. CDR1 and CDR2 from the germline V gene are MDHEN and SYDVKM. The variable domain in full, completed from reference TRBV28 and TRBJ1-6, reads DVKVTQSSRYLVKRTGEKVFLECVQDMDHENMFWYRQDPGLGLRLIYFSYDVKMKEKGDIPEGYSVSREKKERFSLILESASTNQTSMYLCASSESRRDWRGYNSPLHFGNGTRLTVT.

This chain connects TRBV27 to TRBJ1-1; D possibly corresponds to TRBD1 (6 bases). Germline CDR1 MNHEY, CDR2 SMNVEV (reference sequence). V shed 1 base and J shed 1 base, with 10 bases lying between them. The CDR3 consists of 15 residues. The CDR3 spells CASSLYGTRNTEAFF. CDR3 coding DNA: TGTGCCAGCAGTTTATACGGGACAAGGAACACTGAAGCTTTCTTT.

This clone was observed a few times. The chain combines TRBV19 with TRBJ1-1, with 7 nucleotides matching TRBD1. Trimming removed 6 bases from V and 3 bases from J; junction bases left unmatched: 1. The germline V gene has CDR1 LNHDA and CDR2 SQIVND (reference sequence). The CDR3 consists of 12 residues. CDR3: CASRGGYTEAFF. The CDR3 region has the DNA TGTGCCAGTAGAGGGGGCTACACTGAAGCTTTCTTT.

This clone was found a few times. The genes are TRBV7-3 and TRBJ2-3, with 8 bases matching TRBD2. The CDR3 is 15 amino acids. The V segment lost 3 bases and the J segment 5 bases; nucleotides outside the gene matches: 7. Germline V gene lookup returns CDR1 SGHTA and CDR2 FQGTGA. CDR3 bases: TGTGCCAGCAGCTTTTCCGGGGGGGCCTTAGATACGCAGTATTTT. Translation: CASSFSGGALDTQYF.

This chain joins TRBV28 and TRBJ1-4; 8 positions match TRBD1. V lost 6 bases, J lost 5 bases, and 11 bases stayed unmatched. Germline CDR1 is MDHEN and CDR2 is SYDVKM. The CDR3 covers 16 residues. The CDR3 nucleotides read TGTGCCAGCAGGCCTACAGGGGGTATTTGGAATGAAAAACTGTTTTTT. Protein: CASRPTGGIWNEKLFF.

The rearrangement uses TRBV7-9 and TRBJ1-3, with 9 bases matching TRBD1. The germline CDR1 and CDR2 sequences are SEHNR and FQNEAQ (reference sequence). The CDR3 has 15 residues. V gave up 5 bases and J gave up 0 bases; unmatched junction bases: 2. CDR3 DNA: TGTGCCAGCAGCCAGGACAGGGGCTCTGGAAACACCATATATTTT. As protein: CASSQDRGSGNTIYF.